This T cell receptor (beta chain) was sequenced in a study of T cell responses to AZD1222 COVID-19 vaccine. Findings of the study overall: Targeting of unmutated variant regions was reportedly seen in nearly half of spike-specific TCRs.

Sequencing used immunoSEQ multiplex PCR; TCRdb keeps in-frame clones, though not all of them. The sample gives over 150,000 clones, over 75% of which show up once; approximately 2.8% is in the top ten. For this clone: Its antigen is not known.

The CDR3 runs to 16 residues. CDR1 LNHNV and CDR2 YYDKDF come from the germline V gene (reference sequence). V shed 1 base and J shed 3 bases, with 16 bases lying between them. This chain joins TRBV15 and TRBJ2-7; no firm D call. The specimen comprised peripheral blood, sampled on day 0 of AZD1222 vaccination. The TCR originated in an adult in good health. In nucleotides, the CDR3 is TGTGCCACCAGCAGAGGCCTTTTCGGACCAAGCTACGAGCAGTACTTC. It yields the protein CATSRGLFGPSYEQYF.